The clone carrying this T cell receptor beta chain showed up just a few times. Antigen: not known. This sample is drawn from a study of blood T cells in healthy people across ages. Whole-study findings and limits: There was a strong correlation between TCR beta diversity and naive T cell percentage.

The germline V gene has CDR1 ENHRY and CDR2 SYGVKD. The CDR3 contains 14 residues. The V end was cut by 0 bases, the J end by 5 bases, with 7 bases between. A J-beta primer mix and a sample-barcoded 5' primer were used in a second PCR of roughly 6 to 11 cycles. MiXCR was run by TCRdb on the 5' RACE reads, yielding one entry per CDR3 protein. The data contain 2 million or so distinct CDR3 sequences, less than 50% of them singletons. This sequence originates from a woman between 40 and 55 years old in good health. Sequenced: blood. The chain uses TRBV10-3 and TRBJ1-4, with no clear D. CDR3 DNA: TGTGCCATCAGTGAGTCGGACGGGAATGAAAAACTGTTTTTT. Its translation: CAISESDGNEKLFF.